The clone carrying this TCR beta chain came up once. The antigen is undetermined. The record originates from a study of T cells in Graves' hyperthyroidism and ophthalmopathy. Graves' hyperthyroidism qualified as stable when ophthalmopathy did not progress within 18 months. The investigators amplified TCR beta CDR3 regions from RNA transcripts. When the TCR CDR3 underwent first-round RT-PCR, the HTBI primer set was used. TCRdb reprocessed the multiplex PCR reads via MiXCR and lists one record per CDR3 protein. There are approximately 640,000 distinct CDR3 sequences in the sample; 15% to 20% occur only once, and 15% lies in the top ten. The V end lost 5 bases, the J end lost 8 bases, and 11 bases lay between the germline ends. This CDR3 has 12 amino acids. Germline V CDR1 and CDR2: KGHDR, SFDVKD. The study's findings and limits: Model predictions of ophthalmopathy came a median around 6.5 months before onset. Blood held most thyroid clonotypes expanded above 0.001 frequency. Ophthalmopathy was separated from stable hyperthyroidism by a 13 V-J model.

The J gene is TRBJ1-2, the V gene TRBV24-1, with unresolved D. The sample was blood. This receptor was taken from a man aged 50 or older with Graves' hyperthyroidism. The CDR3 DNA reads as TGTGCCACCAGTGTAGCGGGGATCGGCTACACCTTC. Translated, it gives CATSVAGIGYTF.